This T cell receptor (beta chain) stems from a study of regulatory T cells in long-lasting Graves disease. Time point denoted: newly diagnosed GD, antithyroid drugs for less than 3 months. PBMC-derived RNA was used for the TCR library. This clonotype showed up many times. Arm-PCR of CDR3 regions and iRepertoire HTBI primers were the basis on which TCR beta libraries were built. Using its own MiXCR run on the multiplex PCR reads, TCRdb lists one record per CDR3 protein. The sample comprises about 430,000 distinct CDR3 sequences, approximately 15% of which are singletons, and approximately 7.8% rests with the top ten. V lost 6 bases and J lost 6, with 14 bases in between. This CDR3 is built from 13 residues. The germline V gene encodes CDR1 LGHNT and CDR2 FRNRAP. This same sample was also taken into another study, of T cells in Graves' hyperthyroidism and ophthalmopathy.

The V gene is TRBV12-5, the J gene TRBJ1-2; D is unclear. The sample here was peripheral blood mononuclear cells (PBMCs), taken at new diagnosis, from a patient treated with antithyroid drugs. The TCR was taken from a woman aged 40 to 49 with Graves disease. The CDR3 is CASGQRMGNGYTF. The CDR3 nucleotides read TGTGCTAGTGGCCAACGAATGGGGAATGGCTACACCTTC.